This passage covers 13 T cell receptor beta chains from one sample sequenced in a study of blood T cell repertoires in COVID-19. Measured with immunoSEQ multiplex PCR; TCRdb has only the in-frame clones, and not every one. The sample has around 270,000 clones, about four fifths seen once. The material sequenced was peripheral blood. These receptors all come from a woman in her thirties or forties who had recovered from COVID-19.

This clone was seen once. The chain is built from TRBV6-5 and TRBJ1-2; D unresolved. The CDR3 runs to 14 residues. Germline V gene lookup returns CDR1 MNHEY and CDR2 SVGAGI. The V end lost 2 bases, the J end lost 6 bases, and 13 bases lay between the germline ends. DNA of the CDR3: TGTGCCAGCAGTTACGGAGGAGGGCTTGATGGCTACACCTTC. This translates into CASSYGGGLDGYTF.

Here the CDR3 DNA reads TGTGCCAGCTCAGAACTAGCGGGGTACCAAGAGACCCAGTACTTC. Amino acid sequence: CASSELAGYQETQYF. The V and J genes are TRBV18 and TRBJ2-5; 10 bases are shared with TRBD2. Germline-derived CDR1 and CDR2 are KGHSH and LQKENI. V trimming: 5 bases; J trimming: 0 bases; junction bases outside the gene matches: 3. The CDR3 has 15 amino acids.

This rearrangement joins TRBV2 to TRBJ1-1; TRBD1 aligns across 7 bases. V lost 7 bases and J lost 7; bases outside the gene matches: 15. The germline V gene encodes CDR1 SNHLY and CDR2 FYNNEI. The CDR3 is 15 amino acids. The chain's CDR3 is CASTPTDFRGDEAFF. CDR3 nucleotides: TGTGCCAGCACTCCCACGGACTTCAGGGGGGATGAAGCTTTCTTT.

At least ten counts were recorded for this clone. The rearrangement joins TRBV12-3 or TRBV12-4 to TRBJ1-3; D is perhaps TRBD1 (5 bases). V was cut by 7 bases and J by 6 bases, with 13 bases left in between. The CDR3 is 13 amino acids. CDR3 DNA: TGTGCCAGCACCTTGGACACAATAAACACCATATATTTT. Translating it yields CASTLDTINTIYF.

Comment on this clone: This specimen includes other DNA sequences encoding the same CDR3. The rearrangement uses TRBV6-5 and TRBJ2-1; 13 nucleotides agree with TRBD2. CDR1 and CDR2 (germline): MNHEY, SVGAGI. There are 15 residues in the CDR3. Trimming removed 6 bases from V and 5 bases from J; junction bases left unmatched: 4. The CDR3 region is CASRPGLAGNNEQFF. CDR3 sequence (DNA): TGTGCCAGCAGACCGGGACTAGCGGGGAACAATGAGCAGTTCTTC.

The chain uses TRBV6-5 and TRBJ1-5; 7 bases fit TRBD1. The CDR3 contains 15 residues. J gave up 2 bases and V 6 bases, and 7 bases lay outside the gene matches. Germline lookup yields CDR1 MNHEY and CDR2 SVGAGI. The CDR3: CASSGTGAGNQPQHF. The CDR3 nucleotides are TGTGCCAGCAGCGGTACAGGGGCTGGCAATCAGCCCCAGCATTTT.

The J gene is TRBJ2-7, the V gene TRBV5-1; 7 bases match TRBD1. The CDR3 sequence is 16 residues long. J gave up 3 bases and V 5 bases, and 14 bases lay outside the gene matches. Germline V gene data show CDR1 as SGHRS and CDR2 as YFSETQ. Written as DNA, the CDR3 is TGCGCCAGCAGGCAGAACCCGACAGGGACGAACTACGAGCAGTACTTC. Translating gives CASRQNPTGTNYEQYF.

V and J are TRBV7-7 and TRBJ1-4; 9 nucleotides line up with TRBD1. The germline V gene encodes CDR1 SSHAT and CDR2 FNYEAQ (reference sequence). J gave up 4 bases and V 5 bases, and 5 bases lay outside the gene matches. CDR3 size: 15 residues. CDR3 sequence (DNA): TGTGCCAGCAGCCGATACAGGGGGCGTAATGAAAAACTGTTTTTT. Its protein is CASSRYRGRNEKLFF.

The gene calls are TRBV4-2 and TRBJ1-1; 12 bases are a match to TRBD1. Germline CDR1 reads LGHNA; CDR2 reads YNFKEQ. This CDR3 comprises 20 residues. Trimming removed 2 bases from V and 3 bases from J; junction bases left unmatched: 16. CDR3 bases: TGTGCCAGCAGCCAACGGGACAGGGGGCACTGGGCTTTGTCGGACACTGAAGCTTTCTTT. Protein sequence: CASSQRDRGHWALSDTEAFF.

The genes are TRBV15 and TRBJ2-3; the match to TRBD2 covers 7 bases. CDR3 length: 16 amino acids. From germline, CDR1 is LNHNV and CDR2 YYDKDF (reference sequence). With 0 bases clipped from V and 2 bases from J, the junction kept 5 bases outside the gene matches. CDR3 sequence (DNA): TGTGCCACCAGCAGAGATGCGCGGGGGTACACAGATACGCAGTATTTT. Its protein product is CATSRDARGYTDTQYF.

This clone was counted between two and nine times. The chain links TRBV12-5 to TRBJ1-5; TRBD1 agrees at 9 bases. The germline V gene has CDR1 LGHNT and CDR2 FRNRAP. V lost 4 bases to trimming and J lost 5 bases; unmatched junction nucleotides: 0. There are 13 residues in the CDR3. The CDR3 is CASGWDRDQPQHF. As DNA, the CDR3 is TGTGCTAGTGGTTGGGACAGGGATCAGCCCCAGCATTTT.

The genes are TRBV10-3 and TRBJ1-4, with D unclear. Looked up from germline, CDR1 is ENHRY and CDR2 is SYGVKD. This CDR3 is built from 15 residues. Trimming stripped 3 bases from V and 7 bases from J, with 15 bases between. CDR3 nucleotides: TGTGCCATCAGTGACAGGAGACCAGCGGGTGAAAAACTGTTTTTT. It translates to CAISDRRPAGEKLFF.

This chain uses TRBV28 with TRBJ1-2, with D hard to call. The CDR3 extends over 13 amino acids. Germline values: CDR1 MDHEN, CDR2 SYDVKM. The CDR3 region is CATEEGPHYGYTF. Here the CDR3 DNA reads TGTGCAACCGAGGAGGGTCCCCATTATGGCTACACCTTC.